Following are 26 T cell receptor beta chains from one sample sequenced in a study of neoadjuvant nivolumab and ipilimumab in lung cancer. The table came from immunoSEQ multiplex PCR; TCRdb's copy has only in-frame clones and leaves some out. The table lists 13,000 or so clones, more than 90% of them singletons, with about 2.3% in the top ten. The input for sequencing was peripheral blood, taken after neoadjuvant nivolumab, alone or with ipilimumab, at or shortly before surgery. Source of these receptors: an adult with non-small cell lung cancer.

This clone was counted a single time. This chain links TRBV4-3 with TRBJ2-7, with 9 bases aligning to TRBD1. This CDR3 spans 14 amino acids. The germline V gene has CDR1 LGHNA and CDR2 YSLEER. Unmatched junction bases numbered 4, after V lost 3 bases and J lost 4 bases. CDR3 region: CASSQGQGSYEQYF. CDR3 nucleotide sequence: TGCGCCAGCAGCCAGGGACAGGGCTCATACGAGCAGTACTTC.

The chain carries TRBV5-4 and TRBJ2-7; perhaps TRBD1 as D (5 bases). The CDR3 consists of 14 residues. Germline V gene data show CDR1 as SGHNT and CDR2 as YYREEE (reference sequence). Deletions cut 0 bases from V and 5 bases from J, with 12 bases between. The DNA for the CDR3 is TGTGCCAGCAGCTTGGGGACATGGAGCCACGAGCAGTACTTC. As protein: CASSLGTWSHEQYF.

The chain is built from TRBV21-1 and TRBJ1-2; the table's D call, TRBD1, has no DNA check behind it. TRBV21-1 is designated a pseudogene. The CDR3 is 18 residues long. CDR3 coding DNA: TGTGCCAGCAGAACAAAAACCTCGTACAGGGATCCTGTCTATGGCTACACCTTC. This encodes CASRTKTSYRDPVYGYTF.

The CDR3 is CASSLRTGSSYEQYF. The CDR3 bases are TGTGCCAGCAGCTTGAGGACAGGGAGCTCCTACGAGCAGTACTTC. This chain joins TRBV7-7 and TRBJ2-7; 8 bases map to TRBD1. The CDR3 consists of 15 residues. The V gene end was trimmed by 3 bases and the J gene end by 0 bases; junction bases not matched to a gene: 4. The germline gives CDR1 SSHAT, CDR2 FNYEAQ (reference sequence).

The chain's CDR3 is CASSWTILNTGELFF. In nucleotides, the CDR3 is TGTGCCAGCAGTTGGACTATCCTGAACACCGGGGAGCTGTTTTTT. V and J are TRBV5-4 and TRBJ2-2, with TRBD2 as a possible D gene (6 bases). Trimming removed 5 bases from V and 1 base from J, with 12 bases in between. CDR3 size: 15 residues. Germline V gene sequence: CDR1 SGHNT, CDR2 YYREEE (reference sequence).

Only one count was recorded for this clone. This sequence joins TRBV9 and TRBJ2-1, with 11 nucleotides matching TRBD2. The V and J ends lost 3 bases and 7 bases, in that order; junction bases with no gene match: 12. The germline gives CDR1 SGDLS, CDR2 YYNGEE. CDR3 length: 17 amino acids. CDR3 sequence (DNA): TGTGCCAGCAGCGAACTAGCGGGAGCGGGTAGAGGGAATGAGCAGTTCTTC. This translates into CASSELAGAGRGNEQFF.

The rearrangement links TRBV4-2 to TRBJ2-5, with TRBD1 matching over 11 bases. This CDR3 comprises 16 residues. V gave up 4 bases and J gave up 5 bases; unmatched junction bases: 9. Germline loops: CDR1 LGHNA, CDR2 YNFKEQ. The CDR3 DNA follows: TGTGCCAGCAGCCCCGGACAGGGGGCTATAGATGAGACCCAGTACTTC. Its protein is CASSPGQGAIDETQYF.

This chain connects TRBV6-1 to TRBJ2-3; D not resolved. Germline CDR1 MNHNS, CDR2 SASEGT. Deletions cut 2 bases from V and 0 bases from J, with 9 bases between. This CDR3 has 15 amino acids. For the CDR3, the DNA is TGTGCCAGCAGTGAAAGCGTCAGGAGCACAGATACGCAGTATTTT. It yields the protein CASSESVRSTDTQYF.

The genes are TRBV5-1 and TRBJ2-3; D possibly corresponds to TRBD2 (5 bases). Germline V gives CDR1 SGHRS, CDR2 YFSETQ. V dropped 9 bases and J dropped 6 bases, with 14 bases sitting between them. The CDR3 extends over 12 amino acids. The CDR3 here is CATRLGGDTQYF. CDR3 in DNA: TGCGCCACCCGTCTAGGAGGCGATACGCAGTATTTT.

CDR3 loop: CASSLSVGAVNTEAFF. In DNA form, the CDR3 reads TGTGCCAGCAGCTTGAGCGTTGGGGCGGTGAACACTGAAGCTTTCTTT. This chain connects TRBV5-5 to TRBJ1-1; D may be TRBD1 (5 bases). Germline CDR1 SGHKS, CDR2 YYEKEE (reference sequence). This CDR3 is 16 amino acids long. The V and J ends lost 1 base and 0 bases respectively, with 13 bases between them.

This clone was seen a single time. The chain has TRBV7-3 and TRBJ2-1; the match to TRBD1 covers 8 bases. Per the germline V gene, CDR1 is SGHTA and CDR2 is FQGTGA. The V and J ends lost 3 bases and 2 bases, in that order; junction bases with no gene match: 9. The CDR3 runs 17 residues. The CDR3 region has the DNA TGTGCCAGCAGCTTTACCCTCCAGGGGGCTACCTACAATGAGCAGTTCTTC. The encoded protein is CASSFTLQGATYNEQFF.

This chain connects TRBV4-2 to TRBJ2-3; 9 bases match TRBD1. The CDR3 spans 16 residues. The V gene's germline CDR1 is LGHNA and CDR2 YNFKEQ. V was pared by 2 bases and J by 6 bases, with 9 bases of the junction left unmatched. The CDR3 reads CASSQPPGQGQDTQYF. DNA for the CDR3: TGTGCCAGCAGCCAACCCCCGGGACAGGGTCAGGATACGCAGTATTTT.

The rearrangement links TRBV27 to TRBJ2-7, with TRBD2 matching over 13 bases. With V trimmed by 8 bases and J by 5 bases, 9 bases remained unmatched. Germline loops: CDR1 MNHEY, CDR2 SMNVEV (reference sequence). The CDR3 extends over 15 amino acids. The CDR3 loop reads CASSRTSGSFHEQYF. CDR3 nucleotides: TGTGCCAGCTCGAGGACTAGCGGGAGCTTTCACGAGCAGTACTTC.

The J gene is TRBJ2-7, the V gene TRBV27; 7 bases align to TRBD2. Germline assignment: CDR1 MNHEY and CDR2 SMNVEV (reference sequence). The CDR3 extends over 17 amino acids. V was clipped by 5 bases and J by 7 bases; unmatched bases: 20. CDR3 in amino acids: CASSPRSAGDTQREQYF. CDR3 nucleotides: TGTGCCAGCAGTCCCAGGTCTGCGGGAGACACCCAAAGAGAGCAGTACTTC.

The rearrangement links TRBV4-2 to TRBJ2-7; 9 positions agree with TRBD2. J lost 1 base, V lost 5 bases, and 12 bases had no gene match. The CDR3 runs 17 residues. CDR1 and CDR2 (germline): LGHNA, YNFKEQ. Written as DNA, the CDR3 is TGTGCCAGCAGCTCCCCTCCGGGACTAGCCCCGTCCTACGAGCAGTACTTC. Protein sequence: CASSSPPGLAPSYEQYF.

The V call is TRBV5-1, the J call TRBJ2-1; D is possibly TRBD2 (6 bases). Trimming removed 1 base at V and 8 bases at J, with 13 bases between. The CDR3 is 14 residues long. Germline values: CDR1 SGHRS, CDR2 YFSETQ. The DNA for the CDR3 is TGCGCCAGCAGCTTGACCGCGGGGAATCATGAGCAGTTCTTC. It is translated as CASSLTAGNHEQFF.

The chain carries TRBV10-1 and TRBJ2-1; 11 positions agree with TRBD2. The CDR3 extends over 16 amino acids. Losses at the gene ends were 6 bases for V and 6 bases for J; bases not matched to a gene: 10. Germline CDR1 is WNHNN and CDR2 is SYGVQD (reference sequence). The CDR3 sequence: CASSPNSGRDRNEQFF. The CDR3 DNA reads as TGCGCCAGCAGCCCCAATAGCGGGAGGGATCGCAATGAGCAGTTCTTC.

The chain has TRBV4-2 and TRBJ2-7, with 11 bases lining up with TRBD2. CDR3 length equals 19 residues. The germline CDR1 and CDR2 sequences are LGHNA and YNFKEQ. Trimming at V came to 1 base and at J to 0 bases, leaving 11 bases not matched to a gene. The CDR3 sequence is CASSQGVTSGSRVSYEQYF. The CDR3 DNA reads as TGTGCCAGCAGCCAAGGGGTCACTAGCGGGAGTAGGGTCTCCTACGAGCAGTACTTC.

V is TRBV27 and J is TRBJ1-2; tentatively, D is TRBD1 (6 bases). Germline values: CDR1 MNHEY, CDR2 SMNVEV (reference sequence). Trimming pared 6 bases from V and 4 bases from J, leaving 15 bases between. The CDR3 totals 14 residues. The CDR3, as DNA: TGTGCCAGCAGCCAAGGACAGTCCCTCTATGGCTACACCTTC. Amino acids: CASSQGQSLYGYTF.

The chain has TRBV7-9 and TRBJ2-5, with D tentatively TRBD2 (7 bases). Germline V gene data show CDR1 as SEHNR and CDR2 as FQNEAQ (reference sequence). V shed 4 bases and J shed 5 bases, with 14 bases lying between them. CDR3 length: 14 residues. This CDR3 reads CASSWRGQGETQYF. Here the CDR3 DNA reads TGTGCCAGCAGCTGGCGGGGGCAGGGGGAGACCCAGTACTTC.

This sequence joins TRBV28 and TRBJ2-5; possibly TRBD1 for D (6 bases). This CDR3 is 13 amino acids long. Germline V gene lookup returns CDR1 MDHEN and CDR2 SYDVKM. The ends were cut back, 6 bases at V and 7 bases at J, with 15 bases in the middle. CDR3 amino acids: CASSPGQRGTQYF. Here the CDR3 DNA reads TGTGCCAGCAGCCCCGGACAGCGAGGGACCCAGTACTTC.

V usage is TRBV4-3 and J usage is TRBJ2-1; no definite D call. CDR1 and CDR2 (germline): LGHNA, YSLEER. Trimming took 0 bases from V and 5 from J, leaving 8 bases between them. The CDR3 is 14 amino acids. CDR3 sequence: CASSQDLYDNEQFF. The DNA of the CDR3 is TGCGCCAGCAGCCAAGATTTGTACGACAATGAGCAGTTCTTC.

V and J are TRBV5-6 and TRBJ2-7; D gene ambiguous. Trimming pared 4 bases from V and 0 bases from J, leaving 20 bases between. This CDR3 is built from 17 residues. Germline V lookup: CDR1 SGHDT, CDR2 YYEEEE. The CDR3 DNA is TGTGCCAGCAGCCCTTTATTCGATCCTAACTTCTCCTACGAGCAGTACTTC. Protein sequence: CASSPLFDPNFSYEQYF.

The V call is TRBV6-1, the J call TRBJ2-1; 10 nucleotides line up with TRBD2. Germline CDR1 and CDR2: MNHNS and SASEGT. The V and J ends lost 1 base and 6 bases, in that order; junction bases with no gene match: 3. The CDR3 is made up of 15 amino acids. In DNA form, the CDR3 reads TGTGCCAGCAGTGAAGAGATAGCGGGAGGCAATGAGCAGTTCTTC. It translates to CASSEEIAGGNEQFF.

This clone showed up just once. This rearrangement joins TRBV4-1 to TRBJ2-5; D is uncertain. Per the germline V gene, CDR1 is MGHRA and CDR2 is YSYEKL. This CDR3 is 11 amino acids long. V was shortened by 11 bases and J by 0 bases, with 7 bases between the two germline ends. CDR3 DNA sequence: TGCGCCTCGGCGTACCAAGAGACCCAGTACTTC. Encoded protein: CASAYQETQYF.

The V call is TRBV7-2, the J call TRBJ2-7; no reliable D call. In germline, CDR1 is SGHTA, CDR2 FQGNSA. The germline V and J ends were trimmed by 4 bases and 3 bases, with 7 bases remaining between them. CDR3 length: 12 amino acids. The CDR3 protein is CASSYLHYEQYF. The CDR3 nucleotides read TGTGCCAGCAGCTACCTCCACTACGAGCAGTACTTC.